Listed below are T cell receptor beta chains from one sample, sequenced in a study of cytomegalovirus exposure and HLA in healthy donors. This table comes from immunoSEQ multiplex PCR, and its TCRdb copy is limited to in-frame clones, with some not included. The sample has 95,000 to 130,000 clones; about four fifths are singletons. The material sequenced was PBMCs. All receptors derive from a man aged 30 to 45 in good health and CMV-seropositive. The CDR3 runs from the conserved cysteine through the conserved F or W. A D gene is named only where the DNA matches it firmly. Clone size is not always given. Where it is, it says once, few, many or a class for expanded clones.

clone_size d_call j_call v_call cdr3_nt cdr3_aa
- - TRBJ1-3 TRBV5-1 TGCGCCAGCAGCTTGCGCAAGGGTGGGGGGTTTGGAAACACCATATATTTT CASSLRKGGGFGNTIYF
- TRBD1 TRBJ2-7 TRBV5-1 TGCGCCAGCAGCGGACAGGGATCGGACGAGCAGTACTTC CASSGQGSDEQYF
- - TRBJ2-7 TRBV6-1 TGTGCCAGCACCCCTCTCCGAACAGACTACGAGCAGTACTTC CASTPLRTDYEQYF
- - TRBJ1-5 TRBV7-6 TGTGCCAGCAGCTTAGGAGTCGGGGTTAGCAATCAGCCCCAGCATTTT CASSLGVGVSNQPQHF
once TRBD2 TRBJ2-7 TRBV28 TGTGCCAGCAGTTTAAGGGCGGGAGAAGGTTGCGAGCAGTACTTC CASSLRAGEGCEQYF
once TRBD2 TRBJ2-1 TRBV5-4 TGTGCCAGCAGCCGACAAGCGGGGGGGCCGTCCAATGAGCAGTTCTTC CASSRQAGGPSNEQFF
few TRBD2 TRBJ2-3 TRBV6-5 TGTGCCAGCAGTTACGGGAGGGCCACAGATACGCAGTATTTT CASSYGRATDTQYF
- - TRBJ1-2 TRBV19 TGTGCCAGTAGTATGGAGGGCGTGATAAGCAACACCTTC CASSMEGVISNTF
- - TRBJ2-1 TRBV4-1 TGCGCCAGCAGCGGAAGGCACAGCAATGAGCAGTTCTTC CASSGRHSNEQFF
- - TRBJ1-1 TRBV30 TGTGCCTCCTCGTCCCCTCCACACAGGGTAGGTACTGAAGCTTTCTTT CASSSPPHRVGTEAFF
- TRBD1 TRBJ2-5 TRBV30 TGTGCCTGGAGACAGGGGGCGGTTCAGGAGGAGACCCAGTACTTC CAWRQGAVQEETQYF
- TRBD1 TRBJ1-1 TRBV18 TGTGCCAGCGGCCAGGGGGCTAGTTTGGGCACTGAAGCTTTCTTT CASGQGASLGTEAFF
few TRBD2 TRBJ2-3 TRBV9 TGTGCCAGCAGCGTAGCTTCAACTAGCGGGGGGCGCACAGATACGCAGTATTTT CASSVASTSGGRTDTQYF
- - TRBJ2-5 TRBV4-2 TGTGCCAGCAGCCCTCTTAGGGGTCAAGAGACCCAGTACTTC CASSPLRGQETQYF
- - TRBJ2-2 TRBV29-1 TGCAGCGCCGAAGAGCGGGTGAACACCGGGGAGCTGTTTTTT CSAEERVNTGELFF
few TRBD1 TRBJ2-1 TRBV29-1 TGCAGCGTTGAGGGGACAGGTGACAATGAGCAGTTCTTC CSVEGTGDNEQFF
- - TRBJ1-5 TRBV15 TGTGCCACCAGCAGAGATCACGGAGACGATCAGCCCCAGCATTTT CATSRDHGDDQPQHF
- TRBD2 TRBJ2-5 TRBV4-2 TGTGCCAGCAGCCCGGGACTAGCGGGGCTTAAAGAGACCCAGTACTTC CASSPGLAGLKETQYF
few TRBD2 TRBJ2-1 TRBV4-2 TGTGCCAGCAGCCGGGGGGGGTGGGTTGAGCAGTTCTTC CASSRGGWVEQFF
once - TRBJ1-1 TRBV28 TGTGCCAGCAAGCGGGAAGCTTTCTTT CASKREAFF
- TRBD2 TRBJ2-1 TRBV4-3 TGCGCCAGCAGCCGCAGACTAGCGGGGAGCTCCTACAATGAGCAGTTCTTC CASSRRLAGSSYNEQFF
- TRBD2 TRBJ2-5 TRBV7-9 TGTGCCAGCAGCCGGACTAGCGGGAGCCAAGAGACCCAGTACTTC CASSRTSGSQETQYF
once TRBD2 TRBJ2-7 TRBV9 TGTGCCAGCAGCGTAGCTCCTAGCGGGGCCTACGAGCAGTACTTC CASSVAPSGAYEQYF
- - TRBJ1-1 TRBV7-9 TGTGCCAGCAGCTCGCAGATGAACACTGAAGCTTTCTTT CASSSQMNTEAFF
- TRBD2 TRBJ2-7 TRBV28 TGTGCCAGCAGTTTATGGCGACTAGCGGGCGAGCAGTACTTC CASSLWRLAGEQYF
- TRBD2 TRBJ2-3 TRBV2 TGTGCCAGCGGGAGAAGGGAGGGAGATACGCAGTATTTT CASGRREGDTQYF
few - TRBJ2-3 TRBV7-9 TGTGCCAGCAGCTTATTCGAGGATACGCAGTATTTT CASSLFEDTQYF
- TRBD1 TRBJ1-5 TRBV6-5 TGTGCCAGCAGTTACCAGGGGGGTAGGCAGCCCCAGCATTTT CASSYQGGRQPQHF
- TRBD2 TRBJ2-1 TRBV5-4 TGTGCCAGCAGACCCGGAGCGGGAGGGTTCGGTGAGCAGTTCTTC CASRPGAGGFGEQFF